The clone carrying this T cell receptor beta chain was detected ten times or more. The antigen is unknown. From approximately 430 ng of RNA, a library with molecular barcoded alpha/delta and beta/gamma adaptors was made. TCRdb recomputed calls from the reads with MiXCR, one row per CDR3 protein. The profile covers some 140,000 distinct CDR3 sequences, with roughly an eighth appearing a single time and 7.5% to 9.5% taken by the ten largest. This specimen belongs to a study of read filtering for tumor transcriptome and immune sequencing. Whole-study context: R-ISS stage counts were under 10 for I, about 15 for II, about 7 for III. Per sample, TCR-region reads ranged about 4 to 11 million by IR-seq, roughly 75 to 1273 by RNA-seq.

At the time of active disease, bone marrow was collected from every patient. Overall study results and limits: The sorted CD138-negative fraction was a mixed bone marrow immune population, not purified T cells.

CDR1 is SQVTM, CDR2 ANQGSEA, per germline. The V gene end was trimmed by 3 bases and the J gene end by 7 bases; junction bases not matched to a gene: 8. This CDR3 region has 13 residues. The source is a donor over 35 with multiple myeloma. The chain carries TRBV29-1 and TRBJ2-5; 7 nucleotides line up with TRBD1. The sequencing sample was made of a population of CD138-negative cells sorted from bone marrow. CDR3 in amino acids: CSVDLTGAGTQYF. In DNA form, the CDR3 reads TGCAGCGTTGACCTAACAGGGGCCGGGACCCAGTACTTC.